Below, one T cell receptor beta chain is given with its context. The antigen this receptor binds is unknown. The sample holds no much larger clone one base away, and base qualities are not on file. Receptors were amplified or captured by the immunoSEQ multiplex PCR assay. Rearranged TCR beta chain sequences were amplified using the hsTCRB Kit according to the manufacturer's protocol. An Illumina MiSeq was used to sequence the TCRB libraries. The original pipeline was this. The kit vendor's proprietary platform handled demultiplexing, trimming and gene mapping. Held by TCRdb, this immuneACCESS table contains in-frame sequences only and omits some clones. Under half of the omission traces to an unresolved V gene where checked; the cause of the rest is unknown. V, J and clone size were drawn from that table, and D and trimming were deduced from the DNA. The sample table shows roughly 51,000 clones, and about four fifths are seen once. About 4.5% of the sample goes to the ten largest clones.

The data derive from a study of a mutant IDH1 vaccine in newly diagnosed glioma (dated by TCRdb to about 2021). Background on the whole study: In the chemotherapy-containing groups, vaccination started alongside temozolomide cycles, whereas in patients who had radiotherapy alone it started 4-6 weeks after radiotherapy. Of the approximately 35 treated patients, about 62% were male and about 40% were female, and the mean age was approximately 39 years. Prior to enrollment, patients had been given standard therapy consisting of radiotherapy alone, temozolomide alone, or radiochemotherapy with temozolomide, with the combination given to most patients. Visit V12 was the week-35 safety follow-up and visit V13 was the week-47 end of study. Peripheral blood samples were drawn at six visits, namely V03 (baseline), V05, V07, V10, V12 and V13. For exploratory analyses, 25 to 30 treated patients had longitudinal TCRB deep sequencing done wherever samples were available.

V is cut by 3 bases and J by 7 bases, and the space between the germline ends is 14 bases. From the germline V gene, CDR1 is SGDLS and CDR2 is YYNGEE. The CDR3 holds 14 amino acids from the cysteine to the phenylalanine. Of all the DNA, just the CDR3 is kept, 42 bases in frame from base 1. The time point label of this sample denotes: week 47, end of study. Each vaccine dose, consisting of 300 ug of a 20-mer mutant IDH1 peptide in Montanide, was administered subcutaneously with topical imiquimod. Eight vaccinations were administered to patients in weeks 1, 3, 5, 7, 11, 15, 19 and 23, corresponding to visits V03 through V10. Donors had newly diagnosed WHO grade 3 or 4 IDH1-mutant astrocytomas with loss of nuclear ATRX. The samples were drawn from NOA16, a multicentre, single-arm, open-label phase I trial in Germany that tested a mutant IDH1 peptide vaccine in humans for the first time. Genomic DNA for TCRB sequencing was isolated from EDTA blood with the DNeasy Blood and Tissue Kit.

What the research found in general, with its limitations: Pseudoprogression seemed to be unrelated to changes in the top peripheral T cell clonotypes found by TCRB sequencing. Availability determined which PBMC samples were chosen for TCRB deep sequencing. The authors stated that sample limitations prevented analyses of patient blood samples from being reproduced. Immune responses induced by the vaccine were seen in roughly 92% of patients across multiple MHC alleles.

Specimen: PBMCs, collected from a glioma patient whose treatment included an IDH1 peptide vaccine. Recombination linked TRBV9 to TRBJ2-1, and perhaps TRBD2 as D gene, on 5 matching bases. The clonotype originates from a woman aged 25 to 39 with glioma. Some clones in this sample may be carry-over from other donors' samples. CDR3 sequence: CASSALRELNEQFF. The DNA sequence is TGTGCCAGCAGCGCCCTTAGGGAGCTAAATGAGCAGTTCTTC.